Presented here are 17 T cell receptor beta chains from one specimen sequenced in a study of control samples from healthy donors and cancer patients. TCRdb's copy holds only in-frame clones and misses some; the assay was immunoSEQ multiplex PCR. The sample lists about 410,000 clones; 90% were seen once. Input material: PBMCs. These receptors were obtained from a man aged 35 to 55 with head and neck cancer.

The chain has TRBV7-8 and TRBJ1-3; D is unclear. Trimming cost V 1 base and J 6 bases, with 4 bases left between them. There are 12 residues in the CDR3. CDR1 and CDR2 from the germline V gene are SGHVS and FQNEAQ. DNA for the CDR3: TGTGCCAGCAGCTTAGGACAAAACACCATATATTTT. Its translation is CASSLGQNTIYF.

CDR3 in DNA: TGTGCCTGGAGCGAGGGAGGTTCAGTTTCTGGAAACACCATATATTTT. It codes for CAWSEGGSVSGNTIYF. The V call is TRBV30, the J call TRBJ1-3, with D unresolved. CDR3 length: 16 amino acids. Germline V CDR1 and CDR2: GTSNPN, SVGIG (reference sequence). The V and J ends lost 3 bases and 1 base respectively, with 16 bases between them.

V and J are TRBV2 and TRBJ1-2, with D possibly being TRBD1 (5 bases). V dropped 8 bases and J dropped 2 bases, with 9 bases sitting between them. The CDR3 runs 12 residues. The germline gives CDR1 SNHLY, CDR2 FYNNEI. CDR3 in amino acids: CASDQGNYGYTF. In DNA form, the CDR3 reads TGTGCCAGCGACCAGGGCAACTATGGCTACACCTTC.

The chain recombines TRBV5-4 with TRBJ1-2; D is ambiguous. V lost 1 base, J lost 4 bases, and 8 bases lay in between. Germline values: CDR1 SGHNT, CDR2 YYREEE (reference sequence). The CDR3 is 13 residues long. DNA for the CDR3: TGTGCCAGCAGCTTGCCGAGTTCCTATGGCTACACCTTC. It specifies CASSLPSSYGYTF.

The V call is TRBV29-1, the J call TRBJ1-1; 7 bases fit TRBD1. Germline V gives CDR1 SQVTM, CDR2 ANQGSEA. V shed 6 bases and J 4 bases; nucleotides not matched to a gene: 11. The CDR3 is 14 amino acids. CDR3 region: CSVPNRGYGTEAFF. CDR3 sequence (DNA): TGCAGCGTCCCCAACAGGGGCTACGGCACTGAAGCTTTCTTT.

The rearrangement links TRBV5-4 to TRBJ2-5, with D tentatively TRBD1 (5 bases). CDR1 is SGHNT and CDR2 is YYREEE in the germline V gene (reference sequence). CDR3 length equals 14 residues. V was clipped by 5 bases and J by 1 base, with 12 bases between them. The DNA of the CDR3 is TGTGCCAGCAGTTATCAGGGTGGCCAAGAGACCCAGTACTTC. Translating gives CASSYQGGQETQYF.

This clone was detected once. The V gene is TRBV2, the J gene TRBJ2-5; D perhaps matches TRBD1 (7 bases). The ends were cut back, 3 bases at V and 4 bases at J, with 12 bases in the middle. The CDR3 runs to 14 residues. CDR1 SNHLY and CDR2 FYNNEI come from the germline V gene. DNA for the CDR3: TGTGCCAGCAGTGAGACAGGGAGGCGAGAGACCCAGTACTTC. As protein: CASSETGRRETQYF.

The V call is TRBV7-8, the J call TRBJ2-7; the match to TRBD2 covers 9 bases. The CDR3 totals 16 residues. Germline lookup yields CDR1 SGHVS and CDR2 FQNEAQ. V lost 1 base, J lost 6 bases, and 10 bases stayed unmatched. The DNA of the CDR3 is TGTGCCAGCAGCTTAGTGGTGCGGGAGGGCCCTGGCGAGCAGTACTTC. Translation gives CASSLVVREGPGEQYF.

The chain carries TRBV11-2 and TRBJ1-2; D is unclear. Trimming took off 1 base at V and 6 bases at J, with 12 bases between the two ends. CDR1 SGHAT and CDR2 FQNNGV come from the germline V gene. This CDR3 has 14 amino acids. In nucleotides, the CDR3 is TGTGCCAGCAGCTTAGTTCAGTACAGTGATGGCTACACCTTC. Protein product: CASSLVQYSDGYTF.

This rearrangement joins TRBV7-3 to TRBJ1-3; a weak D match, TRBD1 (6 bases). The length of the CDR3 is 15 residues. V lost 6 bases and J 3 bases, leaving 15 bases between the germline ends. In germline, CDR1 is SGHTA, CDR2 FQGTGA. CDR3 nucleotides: TGTGCCAGCAGTAAACAGGGAAGAAGTGGAAACACCATATATTTT. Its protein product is CASSKQGRSGNTIYF.

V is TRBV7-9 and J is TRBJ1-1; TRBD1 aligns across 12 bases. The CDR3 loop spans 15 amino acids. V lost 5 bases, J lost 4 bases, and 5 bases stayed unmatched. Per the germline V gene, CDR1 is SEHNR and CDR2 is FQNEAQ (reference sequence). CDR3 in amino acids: CASSPRDRGLTEAFF. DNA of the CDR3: TGTGCCAGCAGCCCCCGGGACAGGGGGCTCACTGAAGCTTTCTTT.

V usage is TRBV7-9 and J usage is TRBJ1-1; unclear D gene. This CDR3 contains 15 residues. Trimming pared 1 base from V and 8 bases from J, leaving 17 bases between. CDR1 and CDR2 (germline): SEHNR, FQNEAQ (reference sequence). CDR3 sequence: CASSLGGNRLVEAFF. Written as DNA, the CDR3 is TGTGCCAGCAGCTTAGGGGGAAATCGTCTCGTCGAAGCTTTCTTT.

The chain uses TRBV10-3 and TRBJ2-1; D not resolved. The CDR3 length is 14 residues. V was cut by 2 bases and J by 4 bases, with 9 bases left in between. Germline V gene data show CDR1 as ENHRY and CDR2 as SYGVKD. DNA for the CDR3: TGTGCCATCAGTGAGCCGCCAGGATACAATGAGCAGTTCTTC. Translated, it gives CAISEPPGYNEQFF.

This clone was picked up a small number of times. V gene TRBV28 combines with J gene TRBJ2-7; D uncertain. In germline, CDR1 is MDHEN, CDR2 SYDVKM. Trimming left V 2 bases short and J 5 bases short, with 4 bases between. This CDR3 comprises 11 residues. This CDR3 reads CASSLNNEQYF. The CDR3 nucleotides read TGTGCCAGCAGTTTAAATAACGAGCAGTACTTC.

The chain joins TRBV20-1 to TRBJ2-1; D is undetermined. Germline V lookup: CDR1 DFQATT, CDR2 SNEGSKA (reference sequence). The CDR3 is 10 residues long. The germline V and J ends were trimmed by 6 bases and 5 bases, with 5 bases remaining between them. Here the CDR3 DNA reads TGCAGTGCCTACGACAATGAGCAGTTCTTC. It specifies CSAYDNEQFF.

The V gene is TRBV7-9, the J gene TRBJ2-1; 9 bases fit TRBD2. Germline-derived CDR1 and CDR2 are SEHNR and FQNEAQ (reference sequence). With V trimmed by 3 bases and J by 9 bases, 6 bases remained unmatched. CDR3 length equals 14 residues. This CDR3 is CASSLFEREVEQFF. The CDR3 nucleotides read TGTGCCAGCAGCTTGTTCGAGCGGGAGGTTGAGCAGTTCTTC.

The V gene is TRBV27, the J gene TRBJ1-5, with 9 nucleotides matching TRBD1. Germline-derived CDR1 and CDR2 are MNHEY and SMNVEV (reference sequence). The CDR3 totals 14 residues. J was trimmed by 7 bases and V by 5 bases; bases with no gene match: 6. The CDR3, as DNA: TGTGCCAGCAGTGAGGACAGGGGTGACCAGCCCCAGCATTTT. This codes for CASSEDRGDQPQHF.